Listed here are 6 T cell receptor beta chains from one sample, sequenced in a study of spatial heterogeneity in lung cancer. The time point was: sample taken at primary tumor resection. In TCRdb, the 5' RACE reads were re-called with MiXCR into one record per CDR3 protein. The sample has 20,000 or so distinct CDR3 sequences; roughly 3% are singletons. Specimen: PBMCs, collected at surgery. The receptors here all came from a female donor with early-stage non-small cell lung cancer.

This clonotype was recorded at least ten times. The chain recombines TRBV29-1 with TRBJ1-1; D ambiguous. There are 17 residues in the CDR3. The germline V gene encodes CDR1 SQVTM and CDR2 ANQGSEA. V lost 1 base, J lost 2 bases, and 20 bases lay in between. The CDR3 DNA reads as TGCAGCGTTGAAGGGGGTGGAACGGGAAGAAGAAACACTGAAGCTTTCTTT. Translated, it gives CSVEGGGTGRRNTEAFF.

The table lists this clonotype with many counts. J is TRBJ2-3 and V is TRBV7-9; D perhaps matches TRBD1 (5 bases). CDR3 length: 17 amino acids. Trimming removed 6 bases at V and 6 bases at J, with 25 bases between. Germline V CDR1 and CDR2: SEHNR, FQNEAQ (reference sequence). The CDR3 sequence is CASSLLAQGPGADTQYF. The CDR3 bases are TGTGCCAGCAGTCTCCTTGCCCAGGGTCCGGGCGCTGATACGCAGTATTTT. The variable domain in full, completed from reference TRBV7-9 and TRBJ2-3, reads DTGVSQNPRHKITKRGQNVTFRCDPISEHNRLYWYRQTLGQGPEFLTYFQNEAQLEKSRLLSDRFSAERPKGSFSTLEIQRTEQGDSAMYLCASSLLAQGPGADTQYFGPGTRLTVL.

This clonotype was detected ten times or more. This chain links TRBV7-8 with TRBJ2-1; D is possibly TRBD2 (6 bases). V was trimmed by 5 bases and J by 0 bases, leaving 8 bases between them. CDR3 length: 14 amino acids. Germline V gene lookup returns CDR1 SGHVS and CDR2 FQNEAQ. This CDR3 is CASSPEGSYNEQFF. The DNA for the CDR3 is TGTGCCAGCAGCCCGGAGGGCTCCTACAATGAGCAGTTCTTC.

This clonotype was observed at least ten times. This CDR3 is CASSQDPRGYEQYF. The CDR3 region has the DNA TGTGCCAGCAGCCAAGATCCTAGAGGGTACGAGCAGTACTTC. This chain links TRBV14 with TRBJ2-7; a weak D match, TRBD2 (5 bases). The CDR3 loop spans 14 amino acids. Deletions cut 0 bases from V and 4 bases from J, with 10 bases between. CDR1 SGHDN and CDR2 FVKESK come from the germline V gene.

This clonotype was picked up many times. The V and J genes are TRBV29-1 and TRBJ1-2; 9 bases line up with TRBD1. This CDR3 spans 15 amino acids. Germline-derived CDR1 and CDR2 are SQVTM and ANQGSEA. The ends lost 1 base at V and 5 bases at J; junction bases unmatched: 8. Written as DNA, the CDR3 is TGCAGCGTTGAAGTTAATACAGGGGGCCGGTATGGCTACACCTTC. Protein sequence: CSVEVNTGGRYGYTF.

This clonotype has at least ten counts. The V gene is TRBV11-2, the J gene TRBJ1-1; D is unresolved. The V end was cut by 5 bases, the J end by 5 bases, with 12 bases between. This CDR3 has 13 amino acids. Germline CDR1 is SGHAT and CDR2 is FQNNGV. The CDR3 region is CASSPWAGTEAFF. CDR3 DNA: TGTGCCAGCAGCCCATGGGCCGGTACTGAAGCTTTCTTT.